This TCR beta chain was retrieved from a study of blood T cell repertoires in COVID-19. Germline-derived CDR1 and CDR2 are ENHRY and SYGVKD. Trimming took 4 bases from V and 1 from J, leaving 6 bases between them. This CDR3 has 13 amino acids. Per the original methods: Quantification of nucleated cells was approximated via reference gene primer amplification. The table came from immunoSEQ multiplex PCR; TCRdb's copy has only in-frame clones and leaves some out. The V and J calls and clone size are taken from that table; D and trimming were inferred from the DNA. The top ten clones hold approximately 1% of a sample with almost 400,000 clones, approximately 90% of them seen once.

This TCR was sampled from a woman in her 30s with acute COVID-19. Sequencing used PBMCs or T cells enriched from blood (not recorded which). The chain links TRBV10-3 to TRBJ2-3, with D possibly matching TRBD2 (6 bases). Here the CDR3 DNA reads TGTGCCATCAGTGGCGGGGGCACAGATACGCAGTATTTT. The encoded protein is CAISGGGTDTQYF.